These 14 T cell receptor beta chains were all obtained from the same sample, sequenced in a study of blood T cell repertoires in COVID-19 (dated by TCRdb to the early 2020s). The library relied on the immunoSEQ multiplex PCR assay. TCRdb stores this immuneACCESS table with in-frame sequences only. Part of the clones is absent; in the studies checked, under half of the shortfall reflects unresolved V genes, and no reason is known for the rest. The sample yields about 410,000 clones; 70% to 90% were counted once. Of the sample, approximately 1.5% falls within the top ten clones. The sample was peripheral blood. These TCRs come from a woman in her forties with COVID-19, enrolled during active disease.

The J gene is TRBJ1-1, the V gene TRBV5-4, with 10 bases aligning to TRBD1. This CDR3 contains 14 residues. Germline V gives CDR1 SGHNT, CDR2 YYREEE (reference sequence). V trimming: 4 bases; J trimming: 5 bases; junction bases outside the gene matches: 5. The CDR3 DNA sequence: TGTGCCAGCAGCAGGGACAGGGGAGGGACTGAAGCTTTCTTT. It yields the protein CASSRDRGGTEAFF. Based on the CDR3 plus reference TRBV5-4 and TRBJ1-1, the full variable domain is ETGVTQSPTHLIKTRGQQVTLRCSSQSGHNTVSWYQQALGQGPQFIFQYYREEENGRGNFPPRFSGLQFPNYSSELNVNALELDDSALYLCASSRDRGGTEAFFGQGTRLTVV.

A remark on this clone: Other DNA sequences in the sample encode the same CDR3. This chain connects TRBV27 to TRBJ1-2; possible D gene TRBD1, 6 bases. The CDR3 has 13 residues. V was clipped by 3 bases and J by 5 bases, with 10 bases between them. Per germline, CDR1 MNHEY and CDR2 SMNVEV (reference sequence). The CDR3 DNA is TGTGCCAGCAGTTTGACAGGATTTTATGGCTACACCTTC. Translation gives CASSLTGFYGYTF.

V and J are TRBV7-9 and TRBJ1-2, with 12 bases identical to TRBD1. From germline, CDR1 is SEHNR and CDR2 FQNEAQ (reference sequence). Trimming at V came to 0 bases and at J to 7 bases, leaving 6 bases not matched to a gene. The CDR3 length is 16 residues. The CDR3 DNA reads TGTGCCAGCAGCTTAGCGCTGGGACAGGGGGCAGGTGGCTACACCTTC. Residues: CASSLALGQGAGGYTF.

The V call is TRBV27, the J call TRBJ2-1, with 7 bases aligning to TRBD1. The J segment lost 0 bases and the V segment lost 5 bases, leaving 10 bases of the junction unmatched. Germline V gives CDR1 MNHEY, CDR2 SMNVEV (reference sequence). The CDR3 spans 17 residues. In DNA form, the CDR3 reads TGTGCCAGCAGTCGAACCGGACAGGTGAACTCCTACAATGAGCAGTTCTTC. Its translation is CASSRTGQVNSYNEQFF.

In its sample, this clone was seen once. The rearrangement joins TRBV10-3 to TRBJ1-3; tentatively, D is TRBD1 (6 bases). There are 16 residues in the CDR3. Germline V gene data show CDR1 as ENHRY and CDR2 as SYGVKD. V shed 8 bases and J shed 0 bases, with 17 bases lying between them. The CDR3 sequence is CAIGRDRRSSGNTIYF. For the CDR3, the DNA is TGTGCCATCGGCAGAGACAGGCGATCCTCTGGAAACACCATATATTTT.

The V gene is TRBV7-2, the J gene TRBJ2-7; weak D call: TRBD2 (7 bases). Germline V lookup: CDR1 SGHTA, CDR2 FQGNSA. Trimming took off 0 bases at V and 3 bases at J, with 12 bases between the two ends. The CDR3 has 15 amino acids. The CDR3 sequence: CASSLARGLHYEQYF. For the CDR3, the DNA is TGTGCCAGCAGCTTAGCCAGGGGACTACACTACGAGCAGTACTTC.

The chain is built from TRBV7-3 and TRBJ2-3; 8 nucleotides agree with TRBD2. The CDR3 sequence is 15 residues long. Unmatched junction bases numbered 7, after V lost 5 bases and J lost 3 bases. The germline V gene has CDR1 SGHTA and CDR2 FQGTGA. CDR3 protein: CASSPARGGTDTQYF. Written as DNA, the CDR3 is TGTGCCAGCAGCCCTGCTCGGGGGGGGACAGATACGCAGTATTTT.

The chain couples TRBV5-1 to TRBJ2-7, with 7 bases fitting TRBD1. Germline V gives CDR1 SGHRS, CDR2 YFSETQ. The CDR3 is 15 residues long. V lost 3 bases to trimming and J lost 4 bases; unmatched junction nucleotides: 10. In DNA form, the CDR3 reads TGCGCCAGCAGCTCCCCAGGGGGTGGAGTGTACGAGCAGTACTTC. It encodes CASSSPGGGVYEQYF.

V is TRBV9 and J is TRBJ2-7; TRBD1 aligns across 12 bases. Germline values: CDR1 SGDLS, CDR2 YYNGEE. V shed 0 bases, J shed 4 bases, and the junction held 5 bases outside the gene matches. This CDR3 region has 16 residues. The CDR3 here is CASSVDGTGGKYEQYF. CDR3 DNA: TGTGCCAGCAGCGTAGACGGGACAGGGGGCAAGTACGAGCAGTACTTC. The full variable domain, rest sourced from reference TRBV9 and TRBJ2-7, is DSGVTQTPKHLITATGQRVTLRCSPRSGDLSVYWYQQSLDQGLQFLIQYYNGEERAKGNILERFSAQQFPDLHSELNLSSLELGDSALYFCASSVDGTGGKYEQYFGPGTRLTVT.

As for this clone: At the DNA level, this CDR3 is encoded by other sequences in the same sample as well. CDR3 protein: CASSYGQNTEAFF. DNA for the CDR3: TGTGCCAGCAGTTATGGGCAGAACACTGAAGCTTTCTTT. The J gene is TRBJ1-1, the V gene TRBV6-5; D gene ambiguous. This CDR3 is 13 amino acids long. Per germline, CDR1 MNHEY and CDR2 SVGAGI. V was cut by 3 bases and J by 1 base, with 6 bases left in between.

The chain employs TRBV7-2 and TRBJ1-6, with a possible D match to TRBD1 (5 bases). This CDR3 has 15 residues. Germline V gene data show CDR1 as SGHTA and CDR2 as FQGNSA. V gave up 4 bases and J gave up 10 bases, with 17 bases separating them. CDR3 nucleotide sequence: TGTGCCAGCAGCTATACGGACAATTTAAGGTCACCCCTCCACTTT. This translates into CASSYTDNLRSPLHF.

The DNA of the CDR3 is TGTGCCTGGAGCGACAGGGCGAGCTCTGGAAACACCATATATTTT. It translates to CAWSDRASSGNTIYF. The V and J genes are TRBV30 and TRBJ1-3; 7 positions match TRBD1. CDR1 GTSNPN and CDR2 SVGIG come from the germline V gene (reference sequence). This CDR3 contains 15 residues. V was clipped by 3 bases and J by 0 bases; unmatched bases: 5. Together with reference TRBV30 and TRBJ1-3, the CDR3 gives the full variable domain: SQTIHQWPATLVQPVGSPLSLECTVEGTSNPNLYWYRQAAGRGLQLLFYSVGIGQISSEVPQNLSASRPQDRQFILSSKKLLLSDSGFYLCAWSDRASSGNTIYFGEGSWLTVV.

The CDR3: CASGLRAGGQQPQHF. CDR3 DNA sequence: TGTGCTAGTGGTTTGAGGGCAGGGGGCCAACAGCCCCAGCATTTT. This chain joins TRBV12-5 and TRBJ1-5; 8 bases agree with TRBD1. The CDR3 runs to 15 residues. Looked up from germline, CDR1 is LGHNT and CDR2 is FRNRAP. Trimming at V came to 2 bases and at J to 7 bases, leaving 7 bases not matched to a gene.

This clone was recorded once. The CDR3 nucleotides read TGCGCCAGCAGCCCTCATCCCCCGACAGGGGGTAACCAAGAGACCCAGTACTTC. It specifies CASSPHPPTGGNQETQYF. J is TRBJ2-5 and V is TRBV4-3, with 9 bases identical to TRBD1. The CDR3 loop spans 18 amino acids. Losses at the gene ends were 4 bases for V and 0 bases for J; bases not matched to a gene: 12. CDR1 is LGHNA, CDR2 YSLEER, per germline.